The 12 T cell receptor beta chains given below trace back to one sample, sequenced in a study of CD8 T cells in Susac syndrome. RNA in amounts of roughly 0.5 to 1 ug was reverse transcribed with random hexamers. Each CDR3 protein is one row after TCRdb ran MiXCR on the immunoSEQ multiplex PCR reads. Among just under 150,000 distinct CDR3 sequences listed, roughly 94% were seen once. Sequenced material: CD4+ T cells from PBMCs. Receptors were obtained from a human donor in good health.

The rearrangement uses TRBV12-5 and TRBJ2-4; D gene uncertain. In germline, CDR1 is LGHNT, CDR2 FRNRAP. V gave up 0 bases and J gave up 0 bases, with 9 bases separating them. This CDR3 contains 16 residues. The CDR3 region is CASGLVVTEAKNIQYF. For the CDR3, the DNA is TGTGCTAGTGGTTTGGTCGTGACGGAAGCCAAAAACATTCAGTACTTC. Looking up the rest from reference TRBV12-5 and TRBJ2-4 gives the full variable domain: DARVTQTPRHKVTEMGQEVTMRCQPILGHNTVFWYRQTMMQGLELLAYFRNRAPLDDSGMPKDRFSAEMPDATLATLKIQPSEPRDSAVYFCASGLVVTEAKNIQYFGAGTRLSVL.

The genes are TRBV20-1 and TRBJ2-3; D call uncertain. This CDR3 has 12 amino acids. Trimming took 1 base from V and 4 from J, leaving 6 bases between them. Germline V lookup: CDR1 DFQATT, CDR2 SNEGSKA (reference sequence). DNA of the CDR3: TGCAGTGCTAGAGGGTCATCAGATACGCAGTATTTT. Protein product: CSARGSSDTQYF.

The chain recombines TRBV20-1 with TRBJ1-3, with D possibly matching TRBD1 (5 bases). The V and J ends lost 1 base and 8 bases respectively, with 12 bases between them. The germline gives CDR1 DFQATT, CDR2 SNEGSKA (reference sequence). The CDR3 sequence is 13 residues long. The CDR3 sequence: CSARGRGGDTIYF. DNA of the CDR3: TGCAGTGCTAGAGGTCGTGGAGGGGACACCATATATTTT.

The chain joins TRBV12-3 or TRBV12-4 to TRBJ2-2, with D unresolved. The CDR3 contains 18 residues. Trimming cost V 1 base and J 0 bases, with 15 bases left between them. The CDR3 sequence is CASSLDSWLRPNTGELFF. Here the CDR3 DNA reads TGTGCCAGCAGTTTAGATTCCTGGCTACGTCCGAACACCGGGGAGCTGTTTTTT.

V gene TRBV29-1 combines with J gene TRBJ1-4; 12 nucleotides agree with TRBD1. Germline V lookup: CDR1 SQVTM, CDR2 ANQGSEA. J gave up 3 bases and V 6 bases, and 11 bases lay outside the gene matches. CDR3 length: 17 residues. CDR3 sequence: CSVRTLGQGAANEKLFF. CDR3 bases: TGCAGCGTCCGGACACTGGGACAGGGGGCGGCTAATGAAAAACTGTTTTTT.

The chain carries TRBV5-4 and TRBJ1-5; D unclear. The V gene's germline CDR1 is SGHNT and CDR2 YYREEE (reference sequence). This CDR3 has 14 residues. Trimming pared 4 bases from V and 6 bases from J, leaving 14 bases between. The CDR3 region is CASSPGPRGQPQHF. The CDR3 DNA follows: TGTGCCAGCAGCCCCGGGCCCCGGGGTCAGCCCCAGCATTTT.

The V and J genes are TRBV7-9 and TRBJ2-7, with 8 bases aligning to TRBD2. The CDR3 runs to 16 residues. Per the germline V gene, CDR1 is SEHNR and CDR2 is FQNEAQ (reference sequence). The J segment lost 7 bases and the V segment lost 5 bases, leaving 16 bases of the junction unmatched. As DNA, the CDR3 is TGTGCCAGCAGCCCGGGAGGGGCACTAGCTGCGAAGGAGCAGTACTTC. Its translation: CASSPGGALAAKEQYF.

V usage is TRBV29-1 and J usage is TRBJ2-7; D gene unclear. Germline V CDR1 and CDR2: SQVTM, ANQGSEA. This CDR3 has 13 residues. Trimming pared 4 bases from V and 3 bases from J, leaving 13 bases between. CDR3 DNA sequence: TGCAGCGTTGCTGCCCCGCACCTCTACGAGCAGTACTTC. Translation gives CSVAAPHLYEQYF.

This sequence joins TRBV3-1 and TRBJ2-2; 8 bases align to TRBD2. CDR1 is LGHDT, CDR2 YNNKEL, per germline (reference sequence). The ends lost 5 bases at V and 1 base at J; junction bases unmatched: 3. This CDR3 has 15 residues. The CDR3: CASSVAGGNTGELFF. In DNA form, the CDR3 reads TGTGCCAGCAGCGTGGCGGGAGGGAACACCGGGGAGCTGTTTTTT.

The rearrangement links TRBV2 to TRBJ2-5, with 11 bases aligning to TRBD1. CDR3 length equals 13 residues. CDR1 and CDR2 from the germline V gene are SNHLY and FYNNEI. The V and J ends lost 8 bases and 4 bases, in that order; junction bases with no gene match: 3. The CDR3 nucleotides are TGTGCCAGCCAGGACAGGGGGCGAGAGACCCAGTACTTC. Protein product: CASQDRGRETQYF.

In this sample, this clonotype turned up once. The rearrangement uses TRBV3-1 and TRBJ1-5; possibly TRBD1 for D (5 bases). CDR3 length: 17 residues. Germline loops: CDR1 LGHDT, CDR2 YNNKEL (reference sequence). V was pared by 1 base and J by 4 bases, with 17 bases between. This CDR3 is CASSQGIRANPNQPQHF. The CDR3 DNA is TGTGCCAGCAGCCAAGGTATCAGGGCTAACCCAAATCAGCCCCAGCATTTT.

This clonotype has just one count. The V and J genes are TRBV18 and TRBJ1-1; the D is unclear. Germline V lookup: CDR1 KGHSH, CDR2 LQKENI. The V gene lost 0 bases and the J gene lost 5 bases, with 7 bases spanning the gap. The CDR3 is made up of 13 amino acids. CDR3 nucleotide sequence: TGTGCCAGCTCACCACCGTTAAAGACTGAAGCTTTCTTT. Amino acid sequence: CASSPPLKTEAFF.